The text below deals with one T cell receptor beta chain. What it binds is unknown. This entry comes from a study of T cell responses to AZD1222 COVID-19 vaccine. TCRdb keeps only in-frame clones here, not all; method: immunoSEQ multiplex PCR. This sample has about 120,000 clones; approximately 86% occur once, and the top ten carry 3%. V trimming: 7 bases; J trimming: 0 bases; junction bases outside the gene matches: 5. This CDR3 spans 15 amino acids. Germline loops: CDR1 SGHRS, CDR2 YFSETQ. Whole-study findings and limits: The peak T cell response came first, and repertoires were sampled only after it.

The chain couples TRBV5-1 to TRBJ2-1; 9 bases align to TRBD1. The receptor was isolated from an adult who received the AZD1222 COVID-19 vaccine. The starting material was peripheral blood, obtained 28 days after the second AZD1222 dose. CDR3: CASGKQGASYNEQFF. The CDR3 DNA reads as TGCGCCAGCGGTAAACAGGGGGCCTCCTACAATGAGCAGTTCTTC.